Each of the 10 T cell receptor beta chains below was sequenced from the same sample in a study of blood T cell repertoires in COVID-19. Profiled with immunoSEQ multiplex PCR; TCRdb holds only in-frame clones, not every one. The sample has about 280,000 clones, under 90% seen once. Input material: peripheral blood. The source of these receptors is a woman aged 50 to 60 who had recovered from COVID-19.

V is TRBV5-6 and J is TRBJ2-7; 10 nucleotides match TRBD2. The CDR3 runs to 15 residues. J lost 7 bases, V lost 3 bases, and 10 bases had no gene match. CDR1 is SGHDT and CDR2 is YYEEEE in the germline V gene. CDR3 region: CASSSLAGVDMEQYF. As DNA, the CDR3 is TGTGCCAGCAGCTCCCTAGCGGGAGTGGATATGGAGCAGTACTTC.

The CDR3 DNA reads TGTGCCACCAGGAACACAGGGGTGAACACCGGGGAGCTGTTTTTT. Its translation is CATRNTGVNTGELFF. This chain uses TRBV24-1 with TRBJ2-2, with TRBD1 matching over 7 bases. This CDR3 spans 15 amino acids. Germline V gene lookup returns CDR1 KGHDR and CDR2 SFDVKD. The junction had 5 bases not matched to a gene; V was cut back by 7 bases and J by 1 base.

The chain joins TRBV6-5 to TRBJ1-1; a weak D match, TRBD1 (6 bases). The CDR3 loop spans 14 amino acids. Trimming stripped 10 bases from V and 5 bases from J, with 20 bases between. The V gene's germline CDR1 is MNHEY and CDR2 SVGAGI. Here the CDR3 DNA reads TGTGCCACCTCATCTCCCCAGGGGTCGACTGAAGCTTTCTTT. Translated: CATSSPQGSTEAFF.

This clone is a singleton in its sample. This chain connects TRBV5-1 to TRBJ1-1; D may be TRBD1 (5 bases). The CDR3 sequence is 15 residues long. The germline V gene has CDR1 SGHRS and CDR2 YFSETQ. V was trimmed by 4 bases and J by 3 bases, leaving 16 bases between them. The CDR3 loop is CASSPVGGIDTEAFF. CDR3 bases: TGCGCCAGCAGCCCCGTTGGGGGGATTGACACTGAAGCTTTCTTT.

This chain joins TRBV27 and TRBJ1-1; tentatively, D is TRBD1 (5 bases). Germline values: CDR1 MNHEY, CDR2 SMNVEV (reference sequence). CDR3 length: 18 amino acids. V was shortened by 0 bases and J by 3 bases, with 20 bases between the two germline ends. The CDR3 DNA follows: TGTGCCAGCAGTTTATCCAGTTATTCTGACAGCACAGACACTGAAGCTTTCTTT. It codes for CASSLSSYSDSTDTEAFF.

V usage is TRBV3-1 (or the pseudogene TRBV3-2) and J usage is TRBJ1-1; possible D gene TRBD1, 5 bases. Germline V gene sequence: CDR1 LGHDT, CDR2 YNNKEL (reference sequence). CDR3 size: 13 residues. The V gene lost 1 base and the J gene lost 8 bases, with 11 bases spanning the gap. The CDR3 sequence: CASSQGTRNEAFF. The CDR3 region has the DNA TGTGCCAGCAGCCAAGGGACACGAAACGAAGCTTTCTTT.

This chain uses TRBV9 with TRBJ2-1; 10 bases fit TRBD2. The CDR3 contains 15 residues. Germline V gene sequence: CDR1 SGDLS, CDR2 YYNGEE. The trim removed 7 bases at V and 5 bases at J, leaving 9 bases unmatched. The CDR3 here is CASGTGTSVHNEQFF. In DNA form, the CDR3 reads TGTGCCAGCGGGACCGGGACTAGCGTTCACAATGAGCAGTTCTTC.

This clone came up a few times. V gene TRBV28 combines with J gene TRBJ1-5, with 9 bases fitting TRBD1. The CDR3 covers 15 residues. The germline gives CDR1 MDHEN, CDR2 SYDVKM. The V segment lost 5 bases and the J segment 2 bases; nucleotides outside the gene matches: 4. The CDR3 sequence is CASSATGGGNQPQHF. The CDR3 DNA sequence: TGTGCCAGCAGTGCGACAGGGGGTGGCAATCAGCCCCAGCATTTT.

The rearrangement uses TRBV19 and TRBJ2-2; 8 bases line up with TRBD1. Germline V gene sequence: CDR1 LNHDA, CDR2 SQIVND (reference sequence). The CDR3 runs 15 residues. V lost 5 bases, J lost 5 bases, and 7 bases stayed unmatched. In nucleotides, the CDR3 is TGTGCCAGTAGTGGCCAGGGGGCATATACCGGGGAGCTGTTTTTT. Its translation: CASSGQGAYTGELFF.

The rearrangement joins TRBV7-9 to TRBJ2-3, with 7 bases matching TRBD2. The V gene's germline CDR1 is SEHNR and CDR2 FQNEAQ (reference sequence). CDR3 length: 17 amino acids. The trim removed 5 bases at V and 2 bases at J, leaving 13 bases unmatched. CDR3 sequence reads: CASSPGLGSLSTDTQYF. CDR3 in DNA: TGTGCCAGCAGCCCCGGACTAGGGTCGTTGTCCACAGATACGCAGTATTTT.